This T cell receptor beta chain originates from a study of HIV-infected patients and healthy controls. Around 530 ng RNA was reverse transcribed with alpha and beta constant-region primers. Each of the alpha and beta chains got its own library through chain-specific third strand synthesis with indices. A 5' RACE adapter with a random hexamer and the SP2 primer site was joined to cDNA. Second strand DNA was synthesized using a primer at the SP2 site. TCRdb used MiXCR to reprocess the 5' RACE reads, holding one entry per CDR3 protein. The data contain some 9,600 distinct CDR3 sequences, under 11% of them seen just once; the ten biggest clones take up about a sixth. The sample holds a few counts of this clonotype. The antigen is unknown. No cell fractionation was done, so the repertoire covers all unsorted peripheral blood T cells. The study's findings and limits: Significant mean usage differences between HIV-infected patients and controls involved eight alpha and eight beta V genes. HIV-infected repertoires had significantly higher mean Gini indices than controls, possibly reflecting oligoclonality.

The sequences come from blood, collected before antiretroviral therapy. This TCR came from an adult with HIV infection.

The CDR3 DNA reads TGTGCCAGCAGTTACACAGGGGATGAGCAGTACTTC. Its protein product is CASSYTGDEQYF. The chain recombines TRBV6-5 with TRBJ2-7, with TRBD1 matching over 7 bases. J was trimmed by 7 bases and V by 2 bases; bases with no gene match: 2. Germline-derived CDR1 and CDR2 are MNHEY and SVGAGI. The CDR3 runs 12 residues.